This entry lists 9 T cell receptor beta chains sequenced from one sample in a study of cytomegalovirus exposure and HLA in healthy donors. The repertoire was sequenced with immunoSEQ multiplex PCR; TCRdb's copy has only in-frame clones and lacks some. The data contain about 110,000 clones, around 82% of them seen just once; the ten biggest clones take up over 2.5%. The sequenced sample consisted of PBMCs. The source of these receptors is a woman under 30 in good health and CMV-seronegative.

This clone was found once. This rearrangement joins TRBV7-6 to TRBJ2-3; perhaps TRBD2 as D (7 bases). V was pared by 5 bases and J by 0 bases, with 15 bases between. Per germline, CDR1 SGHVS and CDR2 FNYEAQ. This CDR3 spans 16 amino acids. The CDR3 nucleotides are TGTGCCAGCAGCCCAGGGGAGGGTGCTAGCACAGATACGCAGTATTTT. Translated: CASSPGEGASTDTQYF.

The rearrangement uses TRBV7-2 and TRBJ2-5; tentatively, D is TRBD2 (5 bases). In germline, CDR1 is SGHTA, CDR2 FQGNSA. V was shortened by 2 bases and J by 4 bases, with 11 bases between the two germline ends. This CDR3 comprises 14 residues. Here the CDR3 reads CASSLNPGVETQYF. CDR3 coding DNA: TGTGCCAGCAGCTTAAACCCCGGGGTAGAGACCCAGTACTTC.

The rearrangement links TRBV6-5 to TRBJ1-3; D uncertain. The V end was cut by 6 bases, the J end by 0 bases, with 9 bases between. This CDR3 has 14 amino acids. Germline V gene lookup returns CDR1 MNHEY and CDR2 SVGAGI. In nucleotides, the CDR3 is TGTGCCAGCAGGTCCCCATCCTCTGGAAACACCATATATTTT. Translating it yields CASRSPSSGNTIYF.

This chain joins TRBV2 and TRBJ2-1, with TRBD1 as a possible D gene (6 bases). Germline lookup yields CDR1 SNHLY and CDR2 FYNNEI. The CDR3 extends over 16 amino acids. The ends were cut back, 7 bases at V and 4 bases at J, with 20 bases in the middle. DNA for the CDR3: TGTGCCAGCAAAGAGGGCCGGGACAAGGGTTACAATGAGCAGTTCTTC. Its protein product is CASKEGRDKGYNEQFF.

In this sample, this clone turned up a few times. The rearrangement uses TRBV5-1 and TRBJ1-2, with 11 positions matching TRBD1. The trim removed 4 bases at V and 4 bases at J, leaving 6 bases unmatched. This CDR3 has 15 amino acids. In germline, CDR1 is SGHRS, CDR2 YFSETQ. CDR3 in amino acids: CASSPRTGGIYGYTF. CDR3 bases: TGCGCCAGCAGCCCGAGGACAGGGGGCATCTATGGCTACACCTTC. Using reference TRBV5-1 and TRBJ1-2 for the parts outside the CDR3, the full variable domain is KAGVTQTPRYLIKTRGQQVTLSCSPISGHRSVSWYQQTPGQGLQFLFEYFSETQRNKGNFPGRFSGRQFSNSRSEMNVSTLELGDSALYLCASSPRTGGIYGYTFGSGTRLTVV.

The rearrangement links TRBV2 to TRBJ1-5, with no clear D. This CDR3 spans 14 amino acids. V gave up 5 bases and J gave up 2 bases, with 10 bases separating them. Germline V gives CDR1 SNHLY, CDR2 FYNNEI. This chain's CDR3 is CASSLAFGNQPQHF. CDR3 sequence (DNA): TGTGCCAGCAGTCTCGCGTTTGGCAATCAGCCCCAGCATTTT.

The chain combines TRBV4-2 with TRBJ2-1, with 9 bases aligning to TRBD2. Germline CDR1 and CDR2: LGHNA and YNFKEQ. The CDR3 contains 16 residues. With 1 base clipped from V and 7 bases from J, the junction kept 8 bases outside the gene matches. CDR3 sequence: CASSQGGGGAENEQFF. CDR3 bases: TGTGCCAGCAGCCAAGGGGGCGGGGGGGCCGAAAATGAGCAGTTCTTC.

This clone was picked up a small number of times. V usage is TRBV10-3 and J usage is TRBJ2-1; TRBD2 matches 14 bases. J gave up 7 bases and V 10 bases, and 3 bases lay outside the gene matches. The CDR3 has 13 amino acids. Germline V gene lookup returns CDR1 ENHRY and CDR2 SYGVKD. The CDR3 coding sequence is TGTGCCACTGGGACTAGCGGGGGAAATGAGCAGTTCTTC. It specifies CATGTSGGNEQFF.

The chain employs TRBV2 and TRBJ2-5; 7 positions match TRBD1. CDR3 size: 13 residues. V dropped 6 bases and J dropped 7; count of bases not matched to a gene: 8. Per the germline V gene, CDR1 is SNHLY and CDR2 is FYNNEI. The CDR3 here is CASSQDRRGTQYF. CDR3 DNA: TGTGCCAGCAGCCAGGACAGGAGAGGGACCCAGTACTTC.